Shown below are 10 T cell receptor beta chains from a single sample sequenced in a study of response to subunit inactivated influenza vaccine. TCRdb processed the RT-PCR reads anew with MiXCR; each CDR3 protein has one entry. The table shows over 400,000 distinct CDR3 sequences, with 10% to 15% occurring only once. The sample was PBMCs from blood, taken roughly 6 weeks after vaccination. These receptor sequences come from a man aged 45 to 65 who received an inactivated influenza vaccine.

This clonotype was recorded many times. The chain couples TRBV28 to TRBJ1-5; 8 nucleotides line up with TRBD1. Germline V gene sequence: CDR1 MDHEN, CDR2 SYDVKM. The CDR3 is 13 amino acids. J was trimmed by 4 bases and V by 5 bases; bases with no gene match: 1. CDR3 residues: CASSDRGNQPQHF. In nucleotides, the CDR3 is TGTGCCAGCAGTGACAGGGGTAATCAGCCCCAGCATTTT.

This clonotype was seen a handful of times. CDR3: CAINTGGDTGELFF. DNA for the CDR3: TGTGCCATCAATACAGGGGGTGACACCGGGGAGCTGTTTTTT. This sequence joins TRBV10-3 and TRBJ2-2; 8 nucleotides agree with TRBD1. J lost 3 bases, V lost 7 bases, and 4 bases had no gene match. Germline assignment: CDR1 ENHRY and CDR2 SYGVKD. This CDR3 comprises 14 residues.

This clonotype was seen more than once but under ten times. The chain uses TRBV15 and TRBJ2-3; D remains ambiguous. Germline V CDR1 and CDR2: LNHNV, YYDKDF (reference sequence). The V gene lost 4 bases and the J gene lost 2 bases, with 4 bases spanning the gap. The CDR3 is 12 amino acids. This chain's CDR3 is CATSKYTDTQYF. CDR3 DNA sequence: TGTGCCACCAGCAAGTACACAGATACGCAGTATTTT.

The gene calls are TRBV7-8 and TRBJ1-5, with TRBD1 matching 9 bases. The junction had 8 bases not matched to a gene; V was cut back by 5 bases and J by 3 bases. The CDR3 runs 16 residues. CDR1 and CDR2 from the germline V gene are SGHVS and FQNEAQ. This CDR3 reads CASSRRDRASNQPQHF. CDR3 nucleotide sequence: TGTGCCAGCAGCCGCCGGGACAGGGCCTCCAATCAGCCCCAGCATTTT.

The chain has TRBV6-1 and TRBJ2-7; TRBD1 agrees at 8 bases. V shed 6 bases and J 2 bases; nucleotides not matched to a gene: 3. Per germline, CDR1 MNHNS and CDR2 SASEGT. The CDR3 has 13 residues. The CDR3 loop reads CASRTQGAYEQYF. The CDR3 region has the DNA TGTGCCAGCAGAACACAGGGGGCCTACGAGCAGTACTTC.

This chain uses TRBV5-1 with TRBJ2-1, with a possible D match to TRBD2 (5 bases). The V end lost 7 bases, the J end lost 4 bases, and 15 bases lay between the germline ends. The length of the CDR3 is 14 residues. Germline V gene data show CDR1 as SGHRS and CDR2 as YFSETQ. CDR3 amino acids: CASGRGATYNEQFF. In DNA, the CDR3 is TGCGCCAGCGGACGGGGAGCGACTTACAATGAGCAGTTCTTC.

Many counts were recorded for this clonotype. V gene TRBV24-1 combines with J gene TRBJ2-5; D call uncertain. The CDR3 has 13 amino acids. Trimming pared 2 bases from V and 8 bases from J, leaving 11 bases between. The germline V gene encodes CDR1 KGHDR and CDR2 SFDVKD. CDR3 DNA sequence: TGTGCCACCAGTGATTCCGTAATTAGTACCCAGTACTTC. The encoded protein is CATSDSVISTQYF.

This rearrangement joins TRBV6-2 or TRBV6-3 to TRBJ2-3; D gene uncertain. Germline V lookup: CDR1 MNHEY, CDR2 SVGEGT. Trimming cost V 5 bases and J 6 bases, with 9 bases left between them. CDR3 length equals 12 residues. CDR3 in DNA: TGTGCCAGCAGTAGCTTCGGGGATACGCAGTATTTT. Translated, it gives CASSSFGDTQYF.

This clonotype turned up a few times. The chain carries TRBV2 and TRBJ1-6; no clear D. The CDR3 length is 15 residues. Per germline, CDR1 SNHLY and CDR2 FYNNEI. The V gene lost 5 bases and the J gene lost 0 bases, with 8 bases spanning the gap. The CDR3 nucleotides read TGTGCCAGCAGTCCCACGAGCTCCTATAATTCACCCCTCCACTTT. Translated: CASSPTSSYNSPLHF.

The V call is TRBV6-2 or TRBV6-3, the J call TRBJ1-5, with 12 bases identical to TRBD1. This CDR3 is built from 19 residues. Losses at the gene ends were 6 bases for V and 4 bases for J; bases not matched to a gene: 16. The germline V gene encodes CDR1 MNHEY and CDR2 SVGEGT. CDR3 sequence (DNA): TGTGCCAGCAGCAAAACCCCGGGACAGGGGGCCAAGGAAAATCAGCCCCAGCATTTT. Translation: CASSKTPGQGAKENQPQHF.